This TCR beta chain comes out of a study of OX40 agonist ivuxolimab in advanced cancers. Overall study context: Checkpoint inhibitors had been given previously to about 38% of patients.

Whole-study findings and limits: Normalized T-cell clonal expansion was also low in a subset of nonresponders.

Germline V gene data show CDR1 as KGHSH and CDR2 as LQKENI. V was trimmed by 4 bases and J by 3 bases, leaving 10 bases between them. The CDR3 consists of 14 residues. Comment on this clone: As yet, its antigen is unknown.

Libraries were prepared by immunoSEQ multiplex PCR; TCRdb keeps only in-frame clonotypes and omits some of them. There are tens of thousands of clones in the sample; about 91% occur only once, and around 2.6% lies in the top ten. The chain combines TRBV18 with TRBJ1-5; no clear D gene. Sequencing used CD4+ or CD8+ T cells sorted from blood, obtained in a trial of the OX40 agonist ivuxolimab. The receptor was derived from an adult with an advanced solid tumor such as melanoma, head and neck, liver or kidney cancer. CDR3 sequence (DNA): TGTGCCAGCTCACAGGACGGAAACAATCAGCCCCAGCATTTT. This encodes CASSQDGNNQPQHF.